These T cell receptor beta chains were read from a single sample in a study of blood T cell repertoires in COVID-19. Measured with immunoSEQ multiplex PCR; TCRdb has only the in-frame clones, and not every one. In the table there are a few hundred thousand clones, more than 75% of which are singletons. The material sequenced was peripheral blood. The receptors here all came from a man over 45 with acute or convalescent COVID-19. Each CDR3 is given without its conserved first and last residue. Fields, in order: J gene, CDR3 length, V gene, clone size, CDR3 protein. Rows give clone size only sometimes, using once, few, many, or a class for an expanded clone.

TRBJ2-3	13	TRBV5-1	-	ASSVTGFRTDTQY
TRBJ1-6	10	TRBV6-5	-	ASSRPGQGVH
TRBJ1-3	13	TRBV10-3	-	AISWGQSSGNTIY
TRBJ2-5	14	TRBV24-1	-	ATSDPAGGVEETQY
TRBJ1-3	16	TRBV7-9	-	ASSQGGTGRFRGNTIY
TRBJ2-3	15	TRBV5-4	-	ASSFGRGPRGTDTQY
TRBJ1-1	12	TRBV7-9	-	ASSLGQGNTEAF
TRBJ2-7	11	TRBV28	-	ACHSDLLGGQY
TRBJ2-5	14	TRBV9	few	ASSTGLAGGLETQY
TRBJ1-4	13	TRBV6-5	few	ASSSRTGAGEKLF
TRBJ2-1	14	TRBV27	-	ASRTSGGLSYNEQF
TRBJ2-5	11	TRBV2	few	ASSDSMIGTQY
TRBJ2-2	11	TRBV30	few	AWRRQGAGELF
TRBJ2-2	14	TRBV11-3	-	ASSSPGGLSTGELF
TRBJ1-2	11	TRBV18	-	ASSPERENGYT